One TCR beta chain is described in this entry. The antigen is unknown. The data derive from a study of Ad26.COV2.S vaccination and SARS-CoV-2 variants. Overall study results and limits: Vaccine recipients showed a spike-specific TCR breadth that was higher than in placebo recipients. Comparable non-spike TCR breadth was observed in vaccine and placebo recipients.

Generated by immunoSEQ multiplex PCR, the TCRdb table keeps only in-frame clones and is missing some. The data show 300,000 to 400,000 clones, approximately 80% seen once. Treatment reported: around 19 received Ad26.COV2.S at low or high dose, single or two shots; about 5 received placebo; per-sample allocation not given. The investigators took samples on day 63 after the first vaccine or placebo injection. Sequencing used peripheral blood, obtained in a trial of Ad26.COV2.S vaccine versus placebo. The sequence came from a person aged 18 to 65 who received the Ad26.COV2.S COVID-19 vaccine or a placebo.

The CDR3 sequence is CASTRDPGQYYGYTF. The CDR3 nucleotides are TGTGCCAGCACCCGAGATCCGGGACAATATTATGGCTACACCTTC. The J gene is TRBJ1-2, the V gene TRBV2; a possible D gene is TRBD1 (6 bases). From germline, CDR1 is SNHLY and CDR2 FYNNEI. Trimming shortened V by 7 bases and J by 5 bases, and 20 bases separated the two germline ends. The CDR3 sequence is 15 residues long.